These T cell receptor beta chains were read from a single sample in a study of blood T cell repertoires in COVID-19. The assay was immunoSEQ multiplex PCR, and TCRdb's table has in-frame clones only and misses some. This sample has about 140,000 clones, with 60% to 80% found just once. Material for sequencing was peripheral blood. All receptors come from a woman aged 45-65 years with active or convalescent COVID-19. Each CDR3 is given without its conserved first and last residue. The listing skips clone size in some rows; elsewhere it reads once, few, many or a size class.

v_call	j_call	clone_size	cdr3_aa
TRBV6-2/TRBV6-3	TRBJ1-1	NA	ASSYGGNTEAF
TRBV4-2	TRBJ1-1	NA	ASSQDISDFTEAF
TRBV5-1	TRBJ1-1	NA	ASSLSGLVNTEAF
TRBV7-9	TRBJ1-5	NA	ASSLAGGTGKVNNQPQH
TRBV30	TRBJ2-1	NA	AWSVFSGDFSGSYNEQF
TRBV3-1/TRBV3-2	TRBJ1-4	NA	ASSLFTNEKLF
TRBV7-2	TRBJ2-5	NA	ASSGALGTQY
TRBV10-3	TRBJ1-6	few	AISDPRAQSPLH
TRBV28	TRBJ1-2	NA	ASSAPQGLRGYT
TRBV29-1	TRBJ1-4	many	SVWGEGEKLF
TRBV4-1	TRBJ2-3	NA	ASSQDKHRTDTQY
TRBV6-6	TRBJ2-1	NA	ASSPRQGSYNEQF
TRBV19	TRBJ1-4	NA	ASSITGSNEKLF
TRBV19	TRBJ1-1	NA	ASSPSGQDPNTEAF
TRBV30	TRBJ1-2	NA	AWSRTRGYT
TRBV28	TRBJ2-7	NA	ASSLNRGNYEQY
TRBV18	TRBJ1-6	once	ASSPQGARYNSPLH
TRBV12-3/TRBV12-4	TRBJ1-1	NA	ASSLRQTTEAF
TRBV7-2	TRBJ1-2	NA	ASSLDRGDYGYT
TRBV11-2	TRBJ2-1	NA	ASSAGTGVVLGGF
TRBV27	TRBJ1-2	NA	ASSLTPLQGLNYGYT
TRBV7-2	TRBJ1-1	NA	ASSIDRVNTEAF
TRBV6-4	TRBJ1-5	NA	ATAAESDQPQH
TRBV12-3/TRBV12-4	TRBJ1-5	NA	ASRTGDGQPQH
TRBV5-5	TRBJ2-3	NA	ASSHGTSGSTDTQY
TRBV16	TRBJ1-5	NA	ASSQSDRFEPQH
TRBV19	TRBJ1-5	NA	ASSRGGTFSNQPQH
TRBV7-2	TRBJ2-1	NA	ASSQGLAWNEQF
TRBV4-2	TRBJ1-5	few	ASSQKALDRPQH
TRBV4-2	TRBJ1-6	few	ASSQEHPTSSYNSPLH
TRBV28	TRBJ1-2	NA	ASSNPPRGHGYT
TRBV7-9	TRBJ2-3	NA	ASSLGSSGGTDTQY
TRBV19	TRBJ1-1	NA	ASSTQGRAPSGNTEAF
TRBV5-5	TRBJ1-2	NA	ASSAGEPGYGYT